This T cell receptor (beta chain) was recorded in a study of cytomegalovirus exposure and HLA in healthy donors. The PCR used 60 Vbeta and 13 Jbeta primers. Libraries were prepared by immunoSEQ multiplex PCR; TCRdb keeps only in-frame clonotypes and omits some of them. The sample lists fewer than 200,000 clones, about 80% seen once, with about 2.4% in the top ten. Trimming at V came to 4 bases and at J to 5 bases, leaving 13 bases not matched to a gene. The CDR3 sequence is 16 residues long. Germline CDR1 reads SGHKS; CDR2 reads YYEKEE (reference sequence). The source material was PBMCs. The sequence derives from a man between 60 and 70 years old in good health and CMV-seronegative. This chain joins TRBV5-5 and TRBJ2-5, with 8 bases matching TRBD1. The CDR3 loop is CASSLQPGQGAETQYF. In nucleotides, the CDR3 is TGTGCCAGCAGCCTACAACCAGGACAGGGTGCGGAGACCCAGTACTTC.